These 21 T cell receptor beta chains were sequenced from one sample in a study of T cell changes during pregnancy in multiple sclerosis. Measured with immunoSEQ multiplex PCR; TCRdb has only the in-frame clones, and not every one. The data show about 57,000 clones, with around 90% seen just once and 0.15% to 0.25% held by the top ten. The sequenced sample was CD4+ T cells from peripheral blood mononuclear cells, obtained in the second trimester of pregnancy. The receptors here all came from a female donor with multiple sclerosis, enrolled in a pregnancy study.

The V call is TRBV9, the J call TRBJ2-1; 12 bases agree with TRBD2. Germline V gives CDR1 SGDLS, CDR2 YYNGEE. The CDR3 covers 17 residues. J lost 10 bases, V lost 0 bases, and 11 bases had no gene match. This CDR3 is CASSVGTGGLAGREQFF. As DNA, the CDR3 is TGTGCCAGCAGCGTAGGAACGGGTGGACTAGCGGGACGCGAGCAGTTCTTC. The full variable domain, with the rest looked up from reference TRBV9 and TRBJ2-1, is DSGVTQTPKHLITATGQRVTLRCSPRSGDLSVYWYQQSLDQGLQFLIQYYNGEERAKGNILERFSAQQFPDLHSELNLSSLELGDSALYFCASSVGTGGLAGREQFFGPGTRLTVL.

This sequence joins TRBV2 and TRBJ2-1, with 13 bases lining up with TRBD2. Trimming took 6 bases from V and 8 from J; bases not matched to a gene: 31. CDR1 is SNHLY and CDR2 is FYNNEI in the germline V gene. The CDR3 is 23 residues long. The CDR3, as DNA: TGTGCCAGCAGCGAACGAGAGATAATCCGTTTCATTACCGGGACTAGCGGGATATATGAGCAGTTCTTC. This sequence encodes CASSEREIIRFITGTSGIYEQFF.

The chain recombines TRBV6-6 with TRBJ2-5; 7 bases fit TRBD1. CDR3 length: 13 residues. With 10 bases clipped from V and 3 bases from J, the junction kept 8 bases outside the gene matches. Germline values: CDR1 MNHNY, CDR2 SVGAGI (reference sequence). The CDR3 DNA reads TGTGCCACCACCTTGACAGGGAAAGAGACCCAGTACTTC. Translation: CATTLTGKETQYF.

Comments on this clone: Other DNA sequences in this specimen translate into the identical CDR3. V is TRBV5-1 and J is TRBJ2-7, with TRBD1 as a possible D gene (6 bases). From germline, CDR1 is SGHRS and CDR2 YFSETQ. This CDR3 has 14 residues. The V gene lost 5 bases and the J gene lost 1 base, with 13 bases spanning the gap. The CDR3 DNA reads as TGCGCCAGCAGTCAACAGGGCTCATCCTACGAGCAGTACTTC. It codes for CASSQQGSSYEQYF.

The V gene is TRBV10-3, the J gene TRBJ2-3; 7 bases match TRBD2. The length of the CDR3 is 13 residues. The germline gives CDR1 ENHRY, CDR2 SYGVKD. Trimming cost V 5 bases and J 2 bases; bases outside gene matches: 1. CDR3 loop: CAISSGNTDTQYF. The CDR3 bases are TGTGCCATCAGTAGCGGGAACACAGATACGCAGTATTTT.

The chain is built from TRBV19 and TRBJ2-2, with 9 positions matching TRBD1. With 7 bases clipped from V and 7 bases from J, the junction kept 13 bases outside the gene matches. There are 16 residues in the CDR3. Looked up from germline, CDR1 is LNHDA and CDR2 is SQIVND (reference sequence). The DNA of the CDR3 is TGTGCCAGTAAAATCCCGGGACAGGGTAGTGACGGGGAGCTGTTTTTT. Translating it yields CASKIPGQGSDGELFF. The whole variable domain, filled in from reference TRBV19 and TRBJ2-2, reads DGGITQSPKYLFRKEGQNVTLSCEQNLNHDAMYWYRQDPGQGLRLIYYSQIVNDFQKGDIAEGYSVSREKKESFPLTVTSAQKNPTAFYLCASKIPGQGSDGELFFGEGSRLTVL.

This chain uses TRBV7-3 with TRBJ1-2, with D maybe TRBD1 (5 bases). The V end lost 2 bases, the J end lost 6 bases, and 10 bases lay between the germline ends. The V gene's germline CDR1 is SGHTA and CDR2 FQGTGA. The CDR3 has 13 residues. CDR3 DNA: TGTGCCAGCAGCTTAGAAGGGACTAATGGCTACACCTTC. This sequence encodes CASSLEGTNGYTF.

The chain uses TRBV25-1 and TRBJ1-5, with no clear D. CDR1 is MGHDK, CDR2 SYGVNS, per germline. The CDR3 runs to 13 residues. V was pared by 0 bases and J by 4 bases, with 4 bases between. CDR3 nucleotide sequence: TGTGCCAGCAGTGAATATAATAATCAGCCCCAGCATTTT. This translates into CASSEYNNQPQHF.

This chain connects TRBV5-1 to TRBJ1-1, with TRBD1 identical over 11 bases. The CDR3 runs 15 residues. V lost 4 bases, J lost 3 bases, and 5 bases stayed unmatched. The germline V gene has CDR1 SGHRS and CDR2 YFSETQ. The CDR3 DNA sequence: TGCGCCAGCAGCGGGGGGGGACAGGGGGACACTGAAGCTTTCTTT. This codes for CASSGGGQGDTEAFF.

This rearrangement joins TRBV10-3 to TRBJ1-1; 8 bases line up with TRBD1. The V and J ends lost 4 bases and 5 bases, in that order; junction bases with no gene match: 9. The length of the CDR3 is 15 residues. Germline V CDR1 and CDR2: ENHRY, SYGVKD. CDR3 bases: TGTGCCATCAGTGGTGCAACAGGGGGAAAAACTGAAGCTTTCTTT. Amino acid sequence: CAISGATGGKTEAFF.

The chain has TRBV2 and TRBJ1-1, with 9 bases lining up with TRBD1. The CDR3 loop spans 14 amino acids. J gave up 2 bases and V 6 bases, and 4 bases lay outside the gene matches. Germline CDR1 is SNHLY and CDR2 is FYNNEI. The chain's CDR3 is CASSSTGGNTEAFF. Written as DNA, the CDR3 is TGTGCCAGCAGCTCGACAGGGGGAAACACTGAAGCTTTCTTT.

V gene TRBV7-6 combines with J gene TRBJ1-1; D is unclear. Germline assignment: CDR1 SGHVS and CDR2 FNYEAQ. The CDR3 contains 14 residues. V dropped 8 bases and J dropped 1 base, with 14 bases sitting between them. CDR3 nucleotide sequence: TGTGCCAGCCTCCCCGGCGAGGGGAACACTGAAGCTTTCTTT. This sequence encodes CASLPGEGNTEAFF.

J is TRBJ1-4 and V is TRBV5-8; a possible D gene is TRBD1 (5 bases). CDR3 length equals 14 residues. Trimming took 0 bases from V and 8 from J, leaving 11 bases between them. Germline V lookup: CDR1 SGHTS, CDR2 YDEGEE. The CDR3 protein is CASSLGQGWEKLFF. The CDR3, as DNA: TGTGCCAGCAGCTTGGGGCAGGGTTGGGAAAAACTGTTTTTT.

The chain recombines TRBV28 with TRBJ1-2, with D perhaps matching TRBD1 (5 bases). The CDR3 runs 15 residues. The germline V gene encodes CDR1 MDHEN and CDR2 SYDVKM. The V end was cut by 2 bases, the J end by 2 bases, with 12 bases between. The CDR3 loop reads CASSLGRGLNYGYTF. In DNA, the CDR3 is TGTGCCAGCAGTTTAGGAAGGGGCTTAAACTATGGCTACACCTTC.

The genes are TRBV6-5 and TRBJ2-2; 9 nucleotides align to TRBD1. The germline gives CDR1 MNHEY, CDR2 SVGAGI. V gave up 7 bases and J gave up 6 bases; unmatched junction bases: 9. This CDR3 has 15 amino acids. CDR3 amino acids: CASNPGQGLPGELFF. DNA for the CDR3: TGTGCCAGCAATCCGGGACAGGGTCTCCCCGGGGAGCTGTTTTTT.

V gene TRBV2 combines with J gene TRBJ1-6, with D uncertain. Germline V gives CDR1 SNHLY, CDR2 FYNNEI. Deletions cut 5 bases from V and 2 bases from J, with 7 bases between. The CDR3 is 14 residues long. The chain's CDR3 is CASSLEPYNSPLHF. CDR3 coding DNA: TGTGCCAGCAGTCTGGAGCCCTATAATTCACCCCTCCACTTT.

The rearrangement uses TRBV6-5 and TRBJ1-1, with 8 bases identical to TRBD1. The J segment lost 2 bases and the V segment lost 6 bases, leaving 8 bases of the junction unmatched. The CDR3 is made up of 15 amino acids. Germline values: CDR1 MNHEY, CDR2 SVGAGI. In DNA, the CDR3 is TGTGCCAGCAGCCCTGTTGGGACAGGCAACACTGAAGCTTTCTTT. Amino acids: CASSPVGTGNTEAFF.

The CDR3 DNA reads TGTGCCAGCAGCCCTGGGACTGGAGGGGTCAATGAGCAGTTCTTC. Its translation is CASSPGTGGVNEQFF. This chain connects TRBV7-2 to TRBJ2-1, with D tentatively TRBD2 (6 bases). Per the germline V gene, CDR1 is SGHTA and CDR2 is FQGNSA. V was trimmed by 5 bases and J by 6 bases, leaving 17 bases between them. The CDR3 is made up of 15 amino acids.

The rearrangement joins TRBV2 to TRBJ1-2, with D hard to call. CDR1 is SNHLY, CDR2 FYNNEI, per germline. Between the trimmed V and J ends, which lost 8 bases and 2 bases, there was a span of 9 bases. The CDR3 consists of 12 residues. This CDR3 reads CASAPGNYGYTF. CDR3 bases: TGTGCCAGCGCCCCGGGGAACTATGGCTACACCTTC. Filled out from reference TRBV2 and TRBJ1-2, the complete variable domain reads EPEVTQTPSHQVTQMGQEVILRCVPISNHLYFYWYRQILGQKVEFLVSFYNNEISEKSEIFDDQFSVERPDGSNFTLKIRSTKLEDSAMYFCASAPGNYGYTFGSGTRLTVV.

The chain links TRBV4-1 to TRBJ1-6, with unresolved D. V shed 0 bases and J shed 10 bases, with 10 bases lying between them. This CDR3 is 14 amino acids long. The germline CDR1 and CDR2 sequences are MGHRA and YSYEKL. The CDR3 spells CASSQDAGWSPLHF. Here the CDR3 DNA reads TGCGCCAGCAGCCAAGATGCGGGGTGGTCACCCCTCCACTTT.

The rearrangement links TRBV2 to TRBJ1-2; possibly TRBD1 for D (5 bases). The V end was cut by 2 bases, the J end by 8 bases, with 15 bases between. Germline V CDR1 and CDR2: SNHLY, FYNNEI. This CDR3 has 14 residues. DNA for the CDR3: TGTGCCAGCAGTGAAATGACCGGGGGAGGGGGCTACACCTTC. The encoded protein is CASSEMTGGGGYTF.